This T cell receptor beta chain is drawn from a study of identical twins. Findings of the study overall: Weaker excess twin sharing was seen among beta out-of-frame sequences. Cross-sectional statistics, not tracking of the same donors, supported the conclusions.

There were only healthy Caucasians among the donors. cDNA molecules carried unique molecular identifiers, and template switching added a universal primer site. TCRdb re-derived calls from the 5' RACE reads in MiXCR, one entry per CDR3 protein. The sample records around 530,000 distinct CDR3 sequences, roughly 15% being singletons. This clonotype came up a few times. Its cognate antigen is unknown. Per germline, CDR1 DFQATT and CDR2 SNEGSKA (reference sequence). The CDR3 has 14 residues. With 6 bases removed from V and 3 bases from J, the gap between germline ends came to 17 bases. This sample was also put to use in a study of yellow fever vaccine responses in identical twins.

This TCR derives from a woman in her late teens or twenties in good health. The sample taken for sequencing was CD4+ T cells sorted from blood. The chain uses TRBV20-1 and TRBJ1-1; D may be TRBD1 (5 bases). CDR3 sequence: CSAYSPGWHTEAFF. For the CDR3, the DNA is TGCAGTGCCTACAGTCCAGGGTGGCACACTGAAGCTTTCTTT.